These 31 T cell receptor beta chains originate from one sample sequenced in a study of control samples from healthy donors and cancer patients (dated by TCRdb to the early 2020s). The library was prepared using the immunoSEQ multiplex PCR assay. Drawn from immuneACCESS, this table holds only the in-frame rearrangements with V and J called that TCRdb kept. Clones are partly lost; checked studies trace under half to an unresolved V gene and leave the rest unexplained. In all, the sample holds under 130,000 clones, and around 89% of those were seen once. The top ten constitute approximately 19% of the sample. Sequencing was carried out using PBMCs. All receptors come from a man in his fifties or sixties with lung cancer.

The chain is built from TRBV5-1 and TRBJ1-1; the D is unclear. The V end was cut by 2 bases, the J end by 5 bases, with 13 bases between. CDR1 is SGHRS and CDR2 is YFSETQ in the germline V gene. The CDR3 has 14 residues. Written as DNA, the CDR3 is TGCGCCAGCAGCTTTAACCGGGATAAGACTGAAGCTTTCTTT. Protein: CASSFNRDKTEAFF.

This chain connects TRBV28 to TRBJ1-2, with D maybe TRBD1 (5 bases). This CDR3 is built from 14 residues. The ends were cut back, 1 base at V and 4 bases at J, with 10 bases in the middle. CDR1 is MDHEN and CDR2 is SYDVKM in the germline V gene. This CDR3 is CASSLLQGGYGYTF. As DNA, the CDR3 is TGTGCCAGCAGTTTATTGCAGGGAGGCTATGGCTACACCTTC.

This sequence joins TRBV6-1 and TRBJ2-7, with D perhaps matching TRBD1 (5 bases). Deletions cut 2 bases from V and 4 bases from J, with 15 bases between. The CDR3 has 15 amino acids. The germline V gene has CDR1 MNHNS and CDR2 SASEGT. For the CDR3, the DNA is TGTGCCAGCAGTGAATATCCAGGGCGCGCGTACGAGCAGTACTTC. It encodes CASSEYPGRAYEQYF.

This chain uses TRBV4-2 with TRBJ1-2; D possibly corresponds to TRBD1 (6 bases). The V end lost 0 bases, the J end lost 4 bases, and 15 bases lay between the germline ends. CDR1 is LGHNA, CDR2 YNFKEQ, per germline. This CDR3 is built from 16 residues. As DNA, the CDR3 is TGTGCCAGCAGCCAAGATCGATTCAGGGGCTCCTATGGCTACACCTTC. This sequence encodes CASSQDRFRGSYGYTF.

The chain couples TRBV6-1 to TRBJ2-1, with D uncertain. V was pared by 6 bases and J by 1 base, with 10 bases between. Germline CDR1 is MNHNS and CDR2 is SASEGT. The CDR3 extends over 14 amino acids. CDR3 sequence (DNA): TGTGCCAGCAGCTACGTAACATCCTACAATGAGCAGTTCTTC. Translating it yields CASSYVTSYNEQFF.

This chain uses TRBV3-1 (or the pseudogene TRBV3-2) with TRBJ2-6; D remains unclear. This CDR3 is 15 amino acids long. Trimming took off 4 bases at V and 6 bases at J, with 13 bases between the two ends. CDR1 is LGHDT, CDR2 YNNKEL, per germline (reference sequence). The CDR3 DNA sequence: TGTGCCAGCAGCCGGACCGTACCCGAGGCCAACGTCCTGACTTTC. Its translation: CASSRTVPEANVLTF.

The rearrangement joins TRBV6-5 to TRBJ1-5; D is ambiguous. With 6 bases removed from V and 5 bases from J, the gap between germline ends came to 5 bases. The CDR3 has 11 amino acids. Germline CDR1 and CDR2: MNHEY and SVGAGI. This CDR3 is CASRADQPQHF. The CDR3 coding sequence is TGTGCCAGCAGGGCTGATCAGCCCCAGCATTTT.

The chain combines TRBV2 with TRBJ2-5, with 7 nucleotides matching TRBD1. CDR1 SNHLY and CDR2 FYNNEI come from the germline V gene. The CDR3 totals 12 residues. V lost 6 bases and J lost 7; bases outside the gene matches: 5. The CDR3 sequence: CASSTGVGTQYF. In nucleotides, the CDR3 is TGTGCCAGCAGCACAGGGGTCGGGACCCAGTACTTC.

The chain's CDR3 is CASSMLQGGVNYGYTF. As DNA, the CDR3 is TGTGCCAGTAGTATGCTACAGGGGGGAGTTAACTATGGCTACACCTTC. V and J are TRBV19 and TRBJ1-2; 8 bases fit TRBD1. Germline trimming cut 3 bases from V and 1 base from J; bases unmatched to any gene: 7. This CDR3 is 16 amino acids long. The germline V gene encodes CDR1 LNHDA and CDR2 SQIVND (reference sequence).

V usage is TRBV29-1 and J usage is TRBJ2-2; D ambiguous. CDR1 is SQVTM, CDR2 ANQGSEA, per germline. This CDR3 contains 14 residues. The V gene lost 4 bases and the J gene lost 6 bases, with 15 bases spanning the gap. In DNA form, the CDR3 reads TGCAGCGTTGTCGCACAGCAAGGCTCCGGGGAGCTGTTTTTT. Encoded protein: CSVVAQQGSGELFF.

The rearrangement links TRBV27 to TRBJ2-7; 10 nucleotides line up with TRBD1. The V segment lost 5 bases and the J segment 8 bases; nucleotides outside the gene matches: 9. The CDR3 loop spans 14 amino acids. In germline, CDR1 is MNHEY, CDR2 SMNVEV (reference sequence). DNA of the CDR3: TGTGCCAGCAGTAAAACCGGGACAGGGGCGAAGCAGTACTTC. Translating gives CASSKTGTGAKQYF.

CDR3 residues: CASSFGKYNSPLHF. CDR3 bases: TGTGCCAGCAGCTTTGGAAAGTATAATTCACCCCTCCACTTT. The chain recombines TRBV11-1 with TRBJ1-6; D gene unclear. The V end was cut by 3 bases, the J end by 4 bases, with 7 bases between. The CDR3 is 14 residues long. Germline-derived CDR1 and CDR2 are SGHAT and FQDESV (reference sequence).

V and J are TRBV19 and TRBJ2-4; TRBD1 matches at 9 bases. The V and J ends lost 6 bases and 6 bases, in that order; junction bases with no gene match: 3. Looked up from germline, CDR1 is LNHDA and CDR2 is SQIVND (reference sequence). This CDR3 is 13 amino acids long. The CDR3 DNA follows: TGTGCCAGTAGGGACAGGGGTGCAAACATTCAGTACTTC. Protein sequence: CASRDRGANIQYF.

The V gene is TRBV2, the J gene TRBJ2-2; the match to TRBD2 covers 10 bases. Trimming cost V 0 bases and J 6 bases; bases outside gene matches: 10. This CDR3 region has 18 residues. In germline, CDR1 is SNHLY, CDR2 FYNNEI. CDR3 sequence (DNA): TGTGCCAGCAGTGAAGCGCCAGCGGGGGGGCTTAATTCCGGGGAGCTGTTTTTT. Protein: CASSEAPAGGLNSGELFF.

This clone showed up just a few times. The chain combines TRBV7-9 with TRBJ1-2, with a possible D match to TRBD1 (5 bases). Germline CDR1 is SEHNR and CDR2 is FQNEAQ (reference sequence). CDR3 length: 15 residues. The V and J ends lost 5 bases and 3 bases respectively, with 16 bases between them. CDR3 DNA: TGTGCCAGCAGCCCCGATCGAACGGGGGACTATGGCTACACCTTC. It encodes CASSPDRTGDYGYTF.

The gene calls are TRBV7-2 and TRBJ1-1, with TRBD1 matching 7 bases. Germline V gives CDR1 SGHTA, CDR2 FQGNSA. The CDR3 sequence is 15 residues long. Trimming at V came to 3 bases and at J to 11 bases, leaving 15 bases not matched to a gene. This CDR3 is CASSFITGGTGAAFF. The CDR3 region has the DNA TGTGCCAGCAGCTTTATTACCGGTGGAACAGGGGCGGCTTTCTTT. Drawing the rest from reference TRBV7-2 and TRBJ1-1, the complete variable domain is GAGVSQSPSNKVTEKGKDVELRCDPISGHTALYWYRQSLGQGLEFLIYFQGNSAPDKSGLPSDRFSAERTGGSVSTLTIQRTQQEDSAVYLCASSFITGGTGAAFFGQGTRLTVV.

This clone appeared once. V and J are TRBV11-2 and TRBJ1-5, with no clear D. There are 13 residues in the CDR3. CDR1 is SGHAT and CDR2 is FQNNGV in the germline V gene. The germline V and J ends were trimmed by 2 bases and 3 bases, with 5 bases remaining between them. DNA for the CDR3: TGTGCCAGCAGCTTAATTGACAATCAGCCCCAGCATTTT. It codes for CASSLIDNQPQHF.

V is TRBV7-2 and J is TRBJ1-2; D unresolved. V lost 2 bases to trimming and J lost 2 bases, with 6 bases between them. CDR3 length: 13 residues. CDR1 and CDR2 (germline): SGHTA, FQGNSA. CDR3 nucleotides: TGTGCCAGCAGCTTATTGACCAACTATGGCTACACCTTC. It translates to CASSLLTNYGYTF.

The rearrangement links TRBV5-1 to TRBJ1-1; D call uncertain. CDR3 length: 13 residues. The V gene lost 3 bases and the J gene lost 2 bases, with 8 bases spanning the gap. Germline lookup yields CDR1 SGHRS and CDR2 YFSETQ. This CDR3 reads CASSYGVNTEAFF. The CDR3 DNA is TGCGCCAGCAGCTACGGAGTTAACACTGAAGCTTTCTTT.

V and J are TRBV3-1 (or the pseudogene TRBV3-2) and TRBJ2-7; tentative D call: TRBD1 (5 bases). The germline V gene encodes CDR1 LGHDT and CDR2 YNNKEL (reference sequence). The length of the CDR3 is 14 residues. The V end lost 6 bases, the J end lost 4 bases, and 16 bases lay between the germline ends. Here the CDR3 DNA reads TGTGCCAGCAGGCAGGGCAGGAAAGATTACGAGCAGTACTTC. It codes for CASRQGRKDYEQYF.

The chain uses TRBV24-1 and TRBJ2-5, with D hard to call. CDR1 and CDR2 from the germline V gene are KGHDR and SFDVKD. Trimming cost V 7 bases and J 1 base, with 15 bases left between them. There are 15 residues in the CDR3. CDR3 nucleotide sequence: TGTGCCACCAGCGCTATCGGACCGTCCCAAGAGACCCAGTACTTC. Protein sequence: CATSAIGPSQETQYF.

Comment on this clone: Mismatch with germline at one junction end may stem from a read error. The V gene is TRBV10-3, the J gene TRBJ1-3; D remains ambiguous. Per germline, CDR1 ENHRY and CDR2 SYGVKD. CDR3 length equals 15 residues. The CDR3, as DNA: TGTGCCATCGGTGACGGTGGGAACTCTGGAAACACCATATATTTT. It yields the protein CAIGDGGNSGNTIYF.

This sequence joins TRBV12-3 or TRBV12-4 and TRBJ2-1; D unclear. V lost 3 bases to trimming and J lost 10 bases, with 7 bases between them. The CDR3 loop spans 11 amino acids. CDR3 amino acids: CASSLAKEQFF. Written as DNA, the CDR3 is TGTGCCAGCAGTTTGGCTAAAGAGCAGTTCTTC.

Remarks on this clone: The junction shows a germline mismatch at one end, possibly a read error. The same CDR3 arises from other DNA sequences in this sample as well. The chain carries TRBV5-4 and TRBJ2-3; no reliable D call. Germline V gene sequence: CDR1 SGHNT, CDR2 YYREEE (reference sequence). This CDR3 has 10 amino acids. The CDR3 coding sequence is TGTGCGTGGCGCACGGATACGCAGTATTTT. The encoded protein is CAWRTDTQYF.

The CDR3 here is CASSLGGGSYEQYV. In DNA, the CDR3 is TGTGCCAGCAGCTTAGGAGGCGGCTCCTACGAGCAGTACGTC. V usage is TRBV7-9 and J usage is TRBJ2-7; D gene unclear. The CDR3 extends over 14 amino acids. The germline gives CDR1 SEHNR, CDR2 FQNEAQ (reference sequence). V was clipped by 1 base and J by 0 bases, with 7 bases between them.

This rearrangement joins TRBV2 to TRBJ2-5, with 8 bases that match TRBD1. CDR1 and CDR2 from the germline V gene are SNHLY and FYNNEI. The CDR3 extends over 15 amino acids. V dropped 7 bases and J dropped 4; count of bases not matched to a gene: 11. This CDR3 is CASTELDREGETQYF. As DNA, the CDR3 is TGTGCCAGCACGGAATTGGACAGGGAAGGAGAGACCCAGTACTTC.

This clone showed up just once. The chain uses TRBV5-4 and TRBJ2-5, with 7 bases lining up with TRBD2. The trim removed 4 bases at V and 4 bases at J, leaving 7 bases unmatched. Germline V lookup: CDR1 SGHNT, CDR2 YYREEE (reference sequence). This CDR3 spans 14 amino acids. CDR3 DNA: TGTGCCAGCAGCGAAGGACTAGTTGTAGAGACCCAGTACTTC. Its translation is CASSEGLVVETQYF.

The chain has TRBV6-5 and TRBJ1-1; no reliable D call. V was clipped by 10 bases and J by 0 bases, with 9 bases between them. The germline gives CDR1 MNHEY, CDR2 SVGAGI. The CDR3 covers 12 residues. CDR3 residues: CATGVLNTEAFF. In DNA, the CDR3 is TGTGCCACCGGGGTGTTGAACACTGAAGCTTTCTTT.

The sample holds one count of this clone. The chain couples TRBV6-1 to TRBJ1-5; TRBD1 aligns across 9 bases. Losses at the gene ends were 1 base for V and 6 bases for J; bases not matched to a gene: 10. The CDR3 consists of 17 residues. Germline V gives CDR1 MNHNS, CDR2 SASEGT. The CDR3 nucleotides are TGTGCCAGCAGTGAAGTGGGGACAGGGAGTAGGAGTCAGCCCCAGCATTTT. It codes for CASSEVGTGSRSQPQHF.

The chain recombines TRBV9 with TRBJ2-3; the D is unclear. V shed 4 bases and J shed 2 bases, with 11 bases lying between them. Looked up from germline, CDR1 is SGDLS and CDR2 is YYNGEE. The CDR3 sequence is 14 residues long. This chain's CDR3 is CASSNRAATDTQYF. The CDR3 nucleotides read TGTGCCAGCAGCAACCGGGCCGCCACAGATACGCAGTATTTT.

The chain recombines TRBV30 with TRBJ2-4, with 8 positions matching TRBD1. J lost 2 bases, V lost 0 bases, and 6 bases had no gene match. This CDR3 has 16 amino acids. CDR1 is GTSNPN and CDR2 is SVGIG in the germline V gene (reference sequence). In DNA form, the CDR3 reads TGTGCCTGGAGTGTAACCGGGACAGGCCCCAAAAACATTCAGTACTTC. The encoded protein is CAWSVTGTGPKNIQYF.